This T cell receptor beta chain was observed in a study of monozygotic twins with inflammatory bowel disease. For each CDR3 protein, TCRdb gives one entry from its re-call of the 5' RACE reads, without DNA. The sample holds about 160,000 distinct CDR3 sequences. In germline, CDR1 is SGHNT, CDR2 YYREEE (reference sequence). This CDR3 region has 12 residues. Overall study results and limits: The data did not back a single strong IBD-associated clonotype or signal. Repertoire similarity matched across concordant and discordant twins, perhaps owing to limited power.

In the case of this clonotype: Its target is not known.

Material for sequencing was blood. This TCR derives from a human donor with ulcerative colitis or Crohn's disease, or a healthy co-twin of an affected twin (not recorded which). This chain links TRBV5-4 with TRBJ2-3. CDR3 sequence: CASSRRTDTQYF.